This T cell receptor (beta chain) stems from a study of blood T cell repertoires in COVID-19. In the study overall: T cells, B-cell-depleted T cells, or PBMCs provided the cDNA or gDNA that served as material.

In germline, CDR1 is LNHDA, CDR2 SQIVND (reference sequence). V shed 4 bases and J 1 base; nucleotides not matched to a gene: 8. The CDR3 has 16 amino acids. Original methodology: The authors estimated nucleated cell counts from reference gene primer amplification. Repertoires were generated with immunoSEQ multiplex PCR, while TCRdb's copy carries only in-frame clones and drops some. V, J and clone size are those of that table, while D and trimming were read from the DNA. The repertoire holds approximately 280,000 clones, with roughly 84% as singletons. The clonotype was recovered from a human donor with COVID-19, enrolled during active disease. The donor label of this sample is uncertain. The material sequenced was peripheral blood. The chain recombines TRBV19 with TRBJ1-1; 8 bases align to TRBD1. The CDR3 DNA follows: TGTGCCAGTAGTAACAGACAGGGGCGGTGGAACACTGAAGCTTTCTTT. The encoded protein is CASSNRQGRWNTEAFF.